These 25 T cell receptor beta chains originate from one sample sequenced in a study of beta chain features in type 1 diabetes. Whole-study results and caveats: For Type 1 diabetes patients, all four CD4+ subsets carried TCRB CDR3s that were moderately but significantly shorter.

The antigens for these receptors are not known. Since all of the isolated RNA was reverse transcribed, expressed TCRB transcripts were what got sequenced. TCRdb keeps only in-frame clones here, not all; method: immunoSEQ multiplex PCR. This table holds hundreds of thousands of clones, roughly 12% found once. Sequenced sample: naive CD4+ T cells from blood. These receptors were obtained from a young woman with type 1 diabetes.

The genes are TRBV29-1 and TRBJ2-1, with 11 bases lining up with TRBD2. V lost 7 bases to trimming and J lost 4 bases; unmatched junction nucleotides: 6. Germline V gene data show CDR1 as SQVTM and CDR2 as ANQGSEA. This CDR3 region has 14 residues. CDR3 coding DNA: TGCAGCGCTAGAGCTAGCGGGGGGTACAATGAGCAGTTCTTC. Its protein is CSARASGGYNEQFF.

The chain recombines TRBV6-6 with TRBJ1-6; 9 nucleotides align to TRBD1. V gave up 7 bases and J gave up 7 bases; unmatched junction bases: 2. Germline assignment: CDR1 MNHNY and CDR2 SVGAGI (reference sequence). The CDR3 has 13 residues. The CDR3 reads CASTGTGNSPLHF. CDR3 in DNA: TGTGCCAGCACCGGGACAGGGAATTCACCCCTCCACTTT.

This clone was observed a handful of times. J is TRBJ2-7 and V is TRBV13, with a tentative D call TRBD1 (5 bases). Germline-derived CDR1 and CDR2 are PRHDT and FYEKMQ (reference sequence). There are 17 residues in the CDR3. The V end lost 0 bases, the J end lost 4 bases, and 19 bases lay between the germline ends. CDR3: CASSLGLLGEDYYEQYF. CDR3 DNA sequence: TGTGCCAGCAGCTTAGGCCTTTTAGGGGAAGATTATTACGAGCAGTACTTC.

This chain links TRBV14 with TRBJ2-5, with 11 positions matching TRBD2. This CDR3 is built from 17 residues. Per germline, CDR1 SGHDN and CDR2 FVKESK. With 0 bases clipped from V and 0 bases from J, the junction kept 3 bases outside the gene matches. The CDR3 bases are TGTGCCAGCAGCCAAGATTTGACTAGCGGGGACCAAGAGACCCAGTACTTC. Amino acids: CASSQDLTSGDQETQYF. Based on the CDR3 plus reference TRBV14 and TRBJ2-5, the full variable domain is EAGVTQFPSHSVIEKGQTVTLRCDPISGHDNLYWYRRVMGKEIKFLLHFVKESKQDESGMPNNRFLAERTGGTYSTLKVQPAELEDSGVYFCASSQDLTSGDQETQYFGPGTRLLVL.

This clone was detected only a few times. The rearrangement joins TRBV7-9 to TRBJ1-1, with no clear D. CDR3 length: 13 amino acids. Germline V lookup: CDR1 SEHNR, CDR2 FQNEAQ (reference sequence). Trimming shortened V by 3 bases and J by 5 bases, and 10 bases separated the two germline ends. This CDR3 reads CASSLSFPTEAFF. In DNA, the CDR3 is TGTGCCAGCAGCTTGTCTTTCCCGACTGAAGCTTTCTTT.

The V gene is TRBV11-2, the J gene TRBJ2-1, with D uncertain. Germline V gene lookup returns CDR1 SGHAT and CDR2 FQNNGV. V was clipped by 4 bases and J by 7 bases, with 5 bases between them. CDR3 length: 11 amino acids. The DNA for the CDR3 is TGTGCCAGCAGCTATCGGAATGAGCAGTTCTTC. Its translation: CASSYRNEQFF.

This clone was counted only a few times. The chain links TRBV5-1 to TRBJ2-3, with TRBD2 as a possible D gene (6 bases). Per the germline V gene, CDR1 is SGHRS and CDR2 is YFSETQ. Trimming took off 4 bases at V and 6 bases at J, with 18 bases between the two ends. The CDR3 spans 15 residues. CDR3 nucleotides: TGCGCCAGCAGCCACGAGGCCGGGAGCTTTGATACGCAGTATTTT. Its protein is CASSHEAGSFDTQYF.

The J gene is TRBJ2-5, the V gene TRBV14; 8 positions match TRBD1. There are 15 residues in the CDR3. J lost 5 bases, V lost 4 bases, and 9 bases had no gene match. The germline CDR1 and CDR2 sequences are SGHDN and FVKESK. The CDR3 here is CASSPSGQGRETQYF. In nucleotides, the CDR3 is TGTGCCAGCAGCCCATCCGGACAGGGCCGGGAGACCCAGTACTTC.

This sequence joins TRBV5-1 and TRBJ2-3, with 13 positions matching TRBD2. After removal of 4 bases from V and 1 base from J, the junction contained 12 bases not matched to a gene. CDR1 is SGHRS and CDR2 is YFSETQ in the germline V gene. The CDR3 runs 19 residues. The CDR3 DNA sequence: TGCGCCAGCAGCGTTAGTCGGACTAGCGGGAGTGGTGGCACAGATACGCAGTATTTT. Translation: CASSVSRTSGSGGTDTQYF.

The CDR3 DNA reads as TGTGCCAGCTCGTCACGGGGCAATGAGCAGTTCTTC. Protein: CASSSRGNEQFF. V and J are TRBV18 and TRBJ2-1; D possibly corresponds to TRBD2 (5 bases). V shed 6 bases and J shed 6 bases, with 9 bases lying between them. The CDR3 loop spans 12 amino acids. Germline V gene sequence: CDR1 KGHSH, CDR2 LQKENI.

The genes are TRBV4-3 and TRBJ2-1; D perhaps matches TRBD2 (5 bases). This CDR3 comprises 15 residues. Germline lookup yields CDR1 LGHNA and CDR2 YSLEER. Between the trimmed V and J ends, which lost 5 bases and 2 bases, there was a span of 13 bases. The CDR3 sequence: CASSSRGVPYNEQFF. The CDR3 region has the DNA TGCGCCAGCAGCTCCCGGGGTGTCCCCTACAATGAGCAGTTCTTC.

CDR3 protein: CASGGTGYYEQYF. The CDR3 nucleotides read TGTGCCAGCGGGGGGACAGGTTACTACGAGCAGTACTTC. V usage is TRBV11-3 and J usage is TRBJ2-7, with 8 bases aligning to TRBD1. The V gene end was trimmed by 8 bases and the J gene end by 3 bases; junction bases not matched to a gene: 6. Per the germline V gene, CDR1 is SGHNT and CDR2 is YENEEA. The CDR3 has 13 amino acids. Combining the CDR3 with reference TRBV11-3 and TRBJ2-7 gives the whole variable domain EAGVVQSPRYKIIEKKQPVAFWCNPISGHNTLYWYLQNLGQGPELLIRYENEEAVDDSQLPKDRFSAERLKGVDSTLKIQPAELGDSAVYLCASGGTGYYEQYFGPGTRLTVT.

This clone was observed a handful of times. J is TRBJ2-2 and V is TRBV28, with 7 bases identical to TRBD1. V trimming: 7 bases; J trimming: 2 bases; junction bases outside the gene matches: 4. The CDR3 runs to 14 residues. In germline, CDR1 is MDHEN, CDR2 SYDVKM. Here the CDR3 reads CASNTGVNTGELFF. The CDR3 DNA reads as TGTGCCAGCAACACAGGGGTCAACACCGGGGAGCTGTTTTTT.

The V gene is TRBV5-6, the J gene TRBJ1-2, with D hard to call. V dropped 2 bases and J dropped 0 bases, with 8 bases sitting between them. The germline V gene has CDR1 SGHDT and CDR2 YYEEEE. This CDR3 spans 14 amino acids. The CDR3 DNA reads TGTGCCAGCAGCTTCGGAGAAGCTAACTATGGCTACACCTTC. It yields the protein CASSFGEANYGYTF.

The V and J genes are TRBV4-2 and TRBJ2-1; 13 bases agree with TRBD2. Trimming removed 0 bases from V and 7 bases from J; junction bases left unmatched: 3. CDR1 and CDR2 (germline): LGHNA, YNFKEQ. This CDR3 has 16 amino acids. The CDR3 loop reads CASSQDTSGRGNEQFF. CDR3 nucleotides: TGTGCCAGCAGCCAAGATACTAGCGGGAGGGGGAATGAGCAGTTCTTC.

The chain is built from TRBV4-3 and TRBJ1-2, with D unresolved. In germline, CDR1 is LGHNA, CDR2 YSLEER. V lost 1 base, J lost 0 bases, and 9 bases lay in between. The CDR3 is 15 amino acids. CDR3 sequence reads: CASSQGLQANYGYTF. In DNA form, the CDR3 reads TGCGCCAGCAGCCAAGGTCTCCAGGCTAACTATGGCTACACCTTC.

This chain uses TRBV5-6 with TRBJ2-5; the D gene is possibly TRBD2 (5 bases). CDR1 is SGHDT, CDR2 YYEEEE, per germline. The V end lost 4 bases, the J end lost 5 bases, and 6 bases lay between the germline ends. The CDR3 has 11 residues. In DNA, the CDR3 is TGTGCCAGCAGCCGGGATGAGACCCAGTACTTC. Amino acid sequence: CASSRDETQYF.

This clone came up a few times. This chain joins TRBV30 and TRBJ2-7; D is unclear. The CDR3 runs 11 residues. Germline values: CDR1 GTSNPN, CDR2 SVGIG (reference sequence). The V gene lost 1 base and the J gene lost 4 bases, with 5 bases spanning the gap. CDR3 region: CAWSARYEQYF. The CDR3 region has the DNA TGTGCCTGGAGTGCCCGGTACGAGCAGTACTTC.

This chain uses TRBV4-3 with TRBJ2-3; 7 bases fit TRBD2. V trimming: 2 bases; J trimming: 0 bases; junction bases outside the gene matches: 2. CDR1 LGHNA and CDR2 YSLEER come from the germline V gene. This CDR3 has 15 residues. CDR3 sequence (DNA): TGCGCCAGCAGCCAATTTAGCGGGAGCACAGATACGCAGTATTTT. Translation: CASSQFSGSTDTQYF.

This clone was seen a handful of times. This chain connects TRBV5-4 to TRBJ2-7; 9 positions agree with TRBD2. Germline trimming cut 1 base from V and 7 bases from J; bases unmatched to any gene: 12. The CDR3 is made up of 16 amino acids. Germline loops: CDR1 SGHNT, CDR2 YYREEE (reference sequence). The CDR3 here is CASSLRLAERFREQYF. In DNA form, the CDR3 reads TGTGCCAGCAGCTTGCGACTAGCGGAAAGATTTCGAGAGCAGTACTTC.

The chain carries TRBV9 and TRBJ2-3; D gene uncertain. Germline V lookup: CDR1 SGDLS, CDR2 YYNGEE. This CDR3 spans 15 amino acids. Trimming left V 2 bases short and J 4 bases short, with 14 bases between. The DNA for the CDR3 is TGTGCCAGCAGCGTCGGCGGAGATCGGGCAGATACGCAGTATTTT. Its translation is CASSVGGDRADTQYF.

This clone was found a few times. The J gene is TRBJ2-5, the V gene TRBV9; the D gene is possibly TRBD2 (5 bases). CDR1 and CDR2 from the germline V gene are SGDLS and YYNGEE. V lost 1 base and J lost 2, with 18 bases in between. The CDR3 is 17 residues long. In DNA form, the CDR3 reads TGTGCCAGCAGCGTATCCACCGAACAGCGGCCGCAAGAGACCCAGTACTTC. This encodes CASSVSTEQRPQETQYF. Full variable domain (remainder filled in from reference TRBV9 and TRBJ2-5): DSGVTQTPKHLITATGQRVTLRCSPRSGDLSVYWYQQSLDQGLQFLIQYYNGEERAKGNILERFSAQQFPDLHSELNLSSLELGDSALYFCASSVSTEQRPQETQYFGPGTRLLVL.

The CDR3 nucleotides read TGTGCCAGCAGTTTAGGCTATGAGCAGTTCTTC. Translating it yields CASSLGYEQFF. The rearrangement joins TRBV28 to TRBJ2-1; D uncertain. CDR3 length: 11 residues. With 2 bases removed from V and 8 bases from J, the gap between germline ends came to 4 bases. The germline V gene has CDR1 MDHEN and CDR2 SYDVKM.

The CDR3 DNA reads TGCAGCGCCACGACTAGCGGGAATGAGCAGTTCTTC. Its protein is CSATTSGNEQFF. The rearrangement uses TRBV29-1 and TRBJ2-1; 10 bases line up with TRBD2. Per the germline V gene, CDR1 is SQVTM and CDR2 is ANQGSEA. The J segment lost 7 bases and the V segment lost 7 bases, leaving 4 bases of the junction unmatched. This CDR3 spans 12 amino acids.

This rearrangement joins TRBV25-1 to TRBJ2-3; D might be TRBD2 (5 bases). From germline, CDR1 is MGHDK and CDR2 SYGVNS. V lost 5 bases and J 1 base, leaving 10 bases between the germline ends. This CDR3 region has 14 residues. Here the CDR3 reads CASSSPGGTDTQYF. The CDR3 DNA reads TGTGCCAGCAGTTCGCCCGGGGGCACAGATACGCAGTATTTT.